The source of this T cell receptor beta chain is a study of T cell responses to AZD1222 COVID-19 vaccine. Study outcomes and limitations: There were vaccine-associated CD4 TCRs across spike, dominant at 160-218 and 743-854. Reportedly, close to half of spike-specific TCRs are directed against unmutated variant regions.

Profiled with immunoSEQ multiplex PCR; TCRdb holds only in-frame clones, not every one. The data show roughly 140,000 clones, roughly 90% seen once. Trimming took 7 bases from V and 1 from J, leaving 7 bases between them. The germline V gene has CDR1 MGHDK and CDR2 SYGVNS. CDR3 length: 13 amino acids. With respect to this clone: What it binds is not known.

Source: peripheral blood, taken on day 0 of AZD1222 vaccination. The clonotype was recovered from an adult in good health. The rearrangement uses TRBV25-1 and TRBJ1-4; D remains unclear. The CDR3 loop is CASMDGTNEKLFF. As DNA, the CDR3 is TGTGCCAGCATGGACGGAACTAATGAAAAACTGTTTTTT.